The clone carrying this TCR beta chain has only one observation. Its antigen is not identified. The source of the sample is a study of Ad26.COV2.S vaccination and SARS-CoV-2 variants. Study results and caveats: Vaccine and placebo recipients had similar non-spike TCR breadth. The TCR-based breadth and depth measures might underestimate overall T cell responses. Placebo recipients had lower spike-specific TCR breadth than vaccine recipients. CD8+ and CD4+ T cells specific for spike reportedly responded with substantial breadth after vaccination.

The CDR3 runs 11 residues. V gave up 5 bases and J gave up 10 bases, with 9 bases separating them. Germline V gene lookup returns CDR1 MDHEN and CDR2 SYDVKM. Assay used: immunoSEQ multiplex PCR; TCRdb lists only in-frame clones, some missing. The table has fewer than 150,000 clones, roughly 89% seen once. The receptor was derived from a human donor who had recovered from COVID-19. Sequencing was performed on peripheral blood, taken after recovery from COVID-19. The chain couples TRBV28 to TRBJ1-5; the D is unclear. The CDR3 DNA sequence: TGTGCCAGCAGTACCATCAGCCCCCAGCATTTT. This gives the protein CASSTISPQHF.